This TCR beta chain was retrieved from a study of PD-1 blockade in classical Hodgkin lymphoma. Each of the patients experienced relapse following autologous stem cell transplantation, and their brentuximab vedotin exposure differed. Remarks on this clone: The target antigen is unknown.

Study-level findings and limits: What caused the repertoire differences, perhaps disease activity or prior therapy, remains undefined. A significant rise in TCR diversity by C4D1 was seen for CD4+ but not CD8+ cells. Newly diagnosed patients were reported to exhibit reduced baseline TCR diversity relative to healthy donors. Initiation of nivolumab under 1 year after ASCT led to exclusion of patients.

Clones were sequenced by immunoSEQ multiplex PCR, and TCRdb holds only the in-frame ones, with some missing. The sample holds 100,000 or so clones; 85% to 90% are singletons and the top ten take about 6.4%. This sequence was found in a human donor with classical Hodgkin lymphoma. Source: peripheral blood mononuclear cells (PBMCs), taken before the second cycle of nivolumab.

The CDR3 here is CASSILNGNPNTEAFF. In nucleotides, the CDR3 is TGTGCCAGTAGTATACTGAACGGGAACCCTAACACTGAAGCTTTCTTT. V is TRBV19 and J is TRBJ1-1, with unresolved D. The V and J ends lost 2 bases and 2 bases respectively, with 15 bases between them. The CDR3 is made up of 16 amino acids. The germline V gene encodes CDR1 LNHDA and CDR2 SQIVND (reference sequence).